This T cell receptor (beta chain) was profiled in a study of blood T cell repertoires in COVID-19. Across the whole study: PBMCs, B-cell-depleted T cells, or T cells provided the cDNA or gDNA that made up the material.

V lost 1 base to trimming and J lost 2 bases; unmatched junction nucleotides: 4. The V gene's germline CDR1 is SGHVS and CDR2 FNYEAQ. The CDR3 contains 16 residues. Per the authors' pipeline: Scientists estimated how many nucleated cells there were by amplifying reference gene primers. Some clones are missing from TCRdb's copy, which holds only in-frame ones; the method was immunoSEQ multiplex PCR. V and J calls plus clone size are reproduced from that table; the DNA served to infer D and trimming. Among roughly 60,000 clones listed, about 90% were seen once. The clonotype comes from a human donor with acute or convalescent COVID-19. The donor label of this sample is uncertain. Sequencing input: peripheral blood. J is TRBJ2-1 and V is TRBV7-6; 8 bases match TRBD2. CDR3 in amino acids: CASSLVGAGAYNEQFF. DNA for the CDR3: TGTGCCAGCAGCTTAGTAGGAGCGGGGGCCTACAATGAGCAGTTCTTC.